What follows describes a single TCR beta chain. The target antigen is unknown. These data are taken from a study of blood T cell dynamics during melanoma immunotherapy. Study-wide points: The study could not tell melanoma-specific clones from general immune activation.

Assay: immunoSEQ multiplex PCR; the TCRdb copy retains only in-frame clones and omits some. The sample carries thousands of clones, more than 75% recorded once. Noted time point: week 3, after first cycle of checkpoint inhibitor. Disease control meant complete response, partial response or stable disease at 12 weeks. No patient had earlier systemic cancer treatment, concurrent immunosuppressants, or another active cancer. The source was blood, collected from a patient treated with checkpoint blockade. The source is a human donor with melanoma. Some clones in this sample may be carry-over from other donors' samples.

The CDR3 DNA follows: TGTGCCAGCAGTCCGGGACTAGCGGGGGGGCAAGAGACCCAGTACTTC. Translating it yields CASSPGLAGGQETQYF. The chain employs TRBV2 and TRBJ2-5, with TRBD2 matching 16 bases. J gave up 2 bases and V 5 bases, and 2 bases lay outside the gene matches. The CDR3 is 16 amino acids. In germline, CDR1 is SNHLY, CDR2 FYNNEI. Based on the CDR3 plus reference TRBV2 and TRBJ2-5, the full variable domain is EPEVTQTPSHQVTQMGQEVILRCVPISNHLYFYWYRQILGQKVEFLVSFYNNEISEKSEIFDDQFSVERPDGSNFTLKIRSTKLEDSAMYFCASSPGLAGGQETQYFGPGTRLLVL.